The clone carrying this T cell receptor (beta chain) was counted only a few times. Its antigen remains unidentified. Germline-derived CDR1 and CDR2 are SGHTA and FQGTGA. The CDR3 is 12 amino acids. Trimming took 5 bases from V and 7 from J, leaving 11 bases between them. The data stem from a study of beta chain features in type 1 diabetes. Investigators reverse transcribed all isolated RNA, so they sequenced expressed TCRB transcripts. The average output of naive, central memory and regulatory T cell samples was approximately 3.7 million reads. Only in-frame clones appear in the TCRdb table, and some are missing; sequencing was by immunoSEQ multiplex PCR. The sample has hundreds of thousands of clones, approximately 15% seen once. A sort by CD45RO/CCR7/CD25/CD127/CD95/CD27 yielded CD4+ naive, central memory, regulatory and stem cell-like memory cells. The study's findings and limits: Insertion counts at VDJ junctions were lower in type 1 diabetes patients, who also showed more deletions there. Shortening that was moderate but significant affected the TCRB CDR3s of Type 1 diabetes patients in all four CD4+ subsets.

The sequence was collected from a man aged 30-40 years in good health. The sequencing input was central memory CD4+ T cells from blood. The chain has TRBV7-3 and TRBJ1-1; no reliable D call. The CDR3 nucleotides are TGTGCCAGCAGCCCCGGGCCTGGTGAAGCTTTCTTT. Its protein is CASSPGPGEAFF.